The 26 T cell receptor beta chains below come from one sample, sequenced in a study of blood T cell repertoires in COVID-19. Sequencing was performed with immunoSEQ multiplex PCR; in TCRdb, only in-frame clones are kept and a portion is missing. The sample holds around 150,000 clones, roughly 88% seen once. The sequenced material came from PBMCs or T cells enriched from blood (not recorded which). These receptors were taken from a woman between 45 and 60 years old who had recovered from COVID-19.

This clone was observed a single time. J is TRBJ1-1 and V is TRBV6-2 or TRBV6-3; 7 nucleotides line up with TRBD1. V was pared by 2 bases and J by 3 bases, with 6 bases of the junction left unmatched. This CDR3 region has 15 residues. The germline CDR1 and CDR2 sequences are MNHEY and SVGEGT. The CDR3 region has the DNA TGTGCCAGCAGTTACCCAGACAGGGTTTACACTGAAGCTTTCTTT. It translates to CASSYPDRVYTEAFF.

The CDR3 is CATSDPGTGVYGYTF. CDR3 nucleotide sequence: TGTGCCACCAGTGATCCCGGGACAGGGGTCTATGGCTACACCTTC. The chain uses TRBV24-1 and TRBJ1-2; TRBD1 aligns across 10 bases. V was pared by 3 bases and J by 4 bases, with 4 bases of the junction left unmatched. There are 15 residues in the CDR3. Germline V gene sequence: CDR1 KGHDR, CDR2 SFDVKD.

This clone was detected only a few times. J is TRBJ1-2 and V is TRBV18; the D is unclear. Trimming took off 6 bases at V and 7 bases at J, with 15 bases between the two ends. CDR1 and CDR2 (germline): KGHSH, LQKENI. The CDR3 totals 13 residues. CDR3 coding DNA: TGTGCCAGCTCTCAGACACTGTCGGCTGGCTACACCTTC. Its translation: CASSQTLSAGYTF. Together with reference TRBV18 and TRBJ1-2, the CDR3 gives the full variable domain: NAGVMQNPRHLVRRRGQEARLRCSPMKGHSHVYWYRQLPEEGLKFMVYLQKENIIDESGMPKERFSAEFPKEGPSILRIQQVVRGDSAAYFCASSQTLSAGYTFGSGTRLTVV.

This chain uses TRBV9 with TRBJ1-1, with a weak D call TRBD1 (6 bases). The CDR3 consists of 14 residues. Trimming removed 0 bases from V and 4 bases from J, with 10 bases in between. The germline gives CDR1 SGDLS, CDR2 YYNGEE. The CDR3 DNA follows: TGTGCCAGCAGCGTAGCTACACAGGGCACTGAAGCTTTCTTT. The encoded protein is CASSVATQGTEAFF.

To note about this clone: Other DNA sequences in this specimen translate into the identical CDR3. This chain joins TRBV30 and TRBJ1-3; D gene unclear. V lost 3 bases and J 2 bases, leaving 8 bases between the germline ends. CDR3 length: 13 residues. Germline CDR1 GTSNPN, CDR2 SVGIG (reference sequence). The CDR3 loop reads CAWSAGTGNTIYF. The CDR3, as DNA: TGTGCCTGGAGCGCCGGGACTGGAAACACCATATATTTT.

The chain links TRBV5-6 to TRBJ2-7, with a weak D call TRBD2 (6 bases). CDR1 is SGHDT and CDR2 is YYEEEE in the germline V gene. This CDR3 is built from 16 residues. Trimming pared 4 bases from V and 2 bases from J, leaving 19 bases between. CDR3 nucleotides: TGTGCCAGCAGCCCCGGGACTGCTATTATTCCCTACGAGCAGTACTTC. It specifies CASSPGTAIIPYEQYF. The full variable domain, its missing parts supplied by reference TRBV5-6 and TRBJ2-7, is DAGVTQSPTHLIKTRGQQVTLRCSPKSGHDTVSWYQQALGQGPQFIFQYYEEEERQRGNFPDRFSGHQFPNYSSELNVNALLLGDSALYLCASSPGTAIIPYEQYFGPGTRLTVT.

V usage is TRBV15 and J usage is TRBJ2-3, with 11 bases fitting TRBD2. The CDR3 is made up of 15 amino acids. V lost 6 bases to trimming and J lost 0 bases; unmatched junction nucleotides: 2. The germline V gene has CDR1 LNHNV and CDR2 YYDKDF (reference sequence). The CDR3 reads CATRLAGVSTDTQYF. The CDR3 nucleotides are TGTGCCACCAGACTAGCGGGGGTTAGCACAGATACGCAGTATTTT.

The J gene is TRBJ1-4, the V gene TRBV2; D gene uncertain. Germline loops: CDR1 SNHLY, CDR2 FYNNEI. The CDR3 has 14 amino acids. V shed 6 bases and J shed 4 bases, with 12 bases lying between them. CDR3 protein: CASRTSLLNEKLFF. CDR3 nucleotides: TGTGCCAGCAGAACGAGTTTACTTAATGAAAAACTGTTTTTT.

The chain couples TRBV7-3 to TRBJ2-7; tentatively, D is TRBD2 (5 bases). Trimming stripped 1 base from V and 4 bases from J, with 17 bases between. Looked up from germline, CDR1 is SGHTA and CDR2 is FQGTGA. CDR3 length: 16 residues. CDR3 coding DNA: TGTGCCAGCAGCTTAAATCCAGTTACGGGGTTATACGAGCAGTACTTC. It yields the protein CASSLNPVTGLYEQYF.

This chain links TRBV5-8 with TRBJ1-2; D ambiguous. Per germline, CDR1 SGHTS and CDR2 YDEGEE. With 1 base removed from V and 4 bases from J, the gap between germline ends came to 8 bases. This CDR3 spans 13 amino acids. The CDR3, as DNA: TGTGCCAGCAGCTTGTCGCGGATCTATGGCTACACCTTC. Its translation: CASSLSRIYGYTF.

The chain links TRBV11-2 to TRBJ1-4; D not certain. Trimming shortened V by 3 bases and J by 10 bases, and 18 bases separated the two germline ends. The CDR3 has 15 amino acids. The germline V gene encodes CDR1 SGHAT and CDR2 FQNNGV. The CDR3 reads CASSLAGLAVGKLFF. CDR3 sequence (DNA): TGTGCCAGCAGCTTGGCCGGACTGGCTGTGGGAAAACTGTTTTTT.

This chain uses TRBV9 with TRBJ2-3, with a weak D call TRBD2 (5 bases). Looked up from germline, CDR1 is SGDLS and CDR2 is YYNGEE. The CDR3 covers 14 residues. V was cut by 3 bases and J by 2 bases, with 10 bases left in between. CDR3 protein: CASSGEGVTDTQYF. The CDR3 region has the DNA TGTGCCAGCAGCGGTGAGGGAGTCACAGATACGCAGTATTTT. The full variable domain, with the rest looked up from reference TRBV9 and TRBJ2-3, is DSGVTQTPKHLITATGQRVTLRCSPRSGDLSVYWYQQSLDQGLQFLIQYYNGEERAKGNILERFSAQQFPDLHSELNLSSLELGDSALYFCASSGEGVTDTQYFGPGTRLTVL.

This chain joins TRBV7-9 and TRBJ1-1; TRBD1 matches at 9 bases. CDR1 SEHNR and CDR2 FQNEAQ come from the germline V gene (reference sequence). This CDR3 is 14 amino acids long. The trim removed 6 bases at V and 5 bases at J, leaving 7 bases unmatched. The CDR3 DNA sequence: TGTGCCAGCAGGACGACAGGGGGAAGAACTGAAGCTTTCTTT. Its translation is CASRTTGGRTEAFF.

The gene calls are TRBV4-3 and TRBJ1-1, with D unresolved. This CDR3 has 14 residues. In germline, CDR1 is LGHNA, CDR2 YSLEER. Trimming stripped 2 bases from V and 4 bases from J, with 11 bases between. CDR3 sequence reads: CASSQSGEGTEAFF. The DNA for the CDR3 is TGCGCCAGCAGCCAATCGGGAGAAGGCACTGAAGCTTTCTTT.

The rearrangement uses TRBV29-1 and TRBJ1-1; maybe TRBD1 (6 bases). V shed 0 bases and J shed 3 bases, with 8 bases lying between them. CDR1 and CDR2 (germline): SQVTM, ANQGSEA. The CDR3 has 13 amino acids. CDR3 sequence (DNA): TGCAGCGTTGAAGATGCAGGGGACACTGAAGCTTTCTTT. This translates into CSVEDAGDTEAFF.

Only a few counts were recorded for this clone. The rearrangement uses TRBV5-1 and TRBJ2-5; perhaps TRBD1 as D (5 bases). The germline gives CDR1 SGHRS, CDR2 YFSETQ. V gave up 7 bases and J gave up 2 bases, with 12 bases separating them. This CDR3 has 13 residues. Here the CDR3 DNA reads TGCGCCAGCTTCGGACAATTACAAGAGACCCAGTACTTC. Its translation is CASFGQLQETQYF.

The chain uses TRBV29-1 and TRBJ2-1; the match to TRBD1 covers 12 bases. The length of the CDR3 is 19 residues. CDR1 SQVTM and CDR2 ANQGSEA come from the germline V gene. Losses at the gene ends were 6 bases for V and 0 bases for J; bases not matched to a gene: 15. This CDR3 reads CSVHPGQGANRASYNEQFF. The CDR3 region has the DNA TGCAGCGTGCACCCGGGACAGGGGGCAAATCGGGCCTCCTACAATGAGCAGTTCTTC.

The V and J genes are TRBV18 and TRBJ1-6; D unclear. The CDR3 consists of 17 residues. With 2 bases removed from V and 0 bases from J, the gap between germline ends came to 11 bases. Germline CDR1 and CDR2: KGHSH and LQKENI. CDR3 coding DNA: TGTGCCAGCTCACCAAAAAAAGCCGACTCCTATAATTCACCCCTCCACTTT. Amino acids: CASSPKKADSYNSPLHF.

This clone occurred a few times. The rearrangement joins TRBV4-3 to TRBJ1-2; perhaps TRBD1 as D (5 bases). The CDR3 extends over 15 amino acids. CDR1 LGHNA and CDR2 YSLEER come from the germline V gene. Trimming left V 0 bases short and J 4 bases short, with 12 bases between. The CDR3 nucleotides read TGCGCCAGCAGCCAAGATTTAGGGGATTCCTATGGCTACACCTTC. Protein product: CASSQDLGDSYGYTF.

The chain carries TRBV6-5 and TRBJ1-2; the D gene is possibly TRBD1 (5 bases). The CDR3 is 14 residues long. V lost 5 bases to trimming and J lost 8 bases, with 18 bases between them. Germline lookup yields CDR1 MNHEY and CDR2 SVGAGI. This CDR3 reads CASSPGNFNDGYTF. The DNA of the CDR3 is TGTGCCAGCAGTCCAGGGAACTTTAATGACGGCTACACCTTC.

This chain's CDR3 is CASSLGRVGANTEAFF. CDR3 DNA: TGTGCCAGCAGCCTGGGGAGGGTAGGGGCTAACACTGAAGCTTTCTTT. The chain couples TRBV3-1 (or the pseudogene TRBV3-2) to TRBJ1-1, with D possibly being TRBD1 (5 bases). The CDR3 is 16 amino acids. The germline CDR1 and CDR2 sequences are LGHDT and YNNKEL (reference sequence). Trimming cost V 4 bases and J 2 bases, with 17 bases left between them.

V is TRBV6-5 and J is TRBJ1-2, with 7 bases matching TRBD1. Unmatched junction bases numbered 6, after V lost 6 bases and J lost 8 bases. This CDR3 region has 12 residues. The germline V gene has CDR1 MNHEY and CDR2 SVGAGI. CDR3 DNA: TGTGCCAGCAGGCGACAGGGTCGCGGCTACACCTTC. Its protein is CASRRQGRGYTF.

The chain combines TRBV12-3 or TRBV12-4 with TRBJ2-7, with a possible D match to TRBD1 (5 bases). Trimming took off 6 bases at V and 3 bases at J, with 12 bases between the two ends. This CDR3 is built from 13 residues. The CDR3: CASRPAGYYEQYF. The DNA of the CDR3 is TGTGCCAGCAGGCCGGCAGGGTACTACGAGCAGTACTTC.

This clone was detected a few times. Here the CDR3 reads CASSFPGTGAYEQYF. The CDR3 DNA sequence: TGTGCCAGCAGCTTCCCTGGGACAGGAGCCTACGAGCAGTACTTC. The rearrangement uses TRBV5-6 and TRBJ2-7; 8 nucleotides align to TRBD1. Germline V gene lookup returns CDR1 SGHDT and CDR2 YYEEEE. V was clipped by 2 bases and J by 2 bases; unmatched bases: 6. The CDR3 sequence is 15 residues long.

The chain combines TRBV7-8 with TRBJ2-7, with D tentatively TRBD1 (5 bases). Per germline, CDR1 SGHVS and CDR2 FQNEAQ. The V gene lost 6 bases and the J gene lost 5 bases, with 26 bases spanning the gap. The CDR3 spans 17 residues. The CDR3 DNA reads TGTGCCAGCAGTCTTAGTATAGTGGTAGGGGCAAGCGACGAGCAGTACTTC. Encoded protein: CASSLSIVVGASDEQYF.

CDR3 bases: TGTGCCAGCAGCCCGGAAGGGAGGGGCAAGCAGTACTTC. Translating gives CASSPEGRGKQYF. This chain joins TRBV11-3 and TRBJ2-7, with 7 bases that match TRBD2. The CDR3 runs to 13 residues. V lost 5 bases, J lost 8 bases, and 9 bases stayed unmatched. The germline V gene has CDR1 SGHNT and CDR2 YENEEA.